This TCR beta chain was captured by sequencing in a study of CD8+ T cells in alopecia areata. Extracted RNA was reverse transcribed into cDNA, the sequencing template. Here immunoSEQ multiplex PCR was the method, and the copy in TCRdb shows in-frame clones only, minus some. The sample contains about 97,000 clones, 41% of which appear only once. This clone has just a few counts. Sequencing was carried out using CD4+ T cells sorted from blood. The TCR sequence derives from a human donor with alopecia areata.

In nucleotides, the CDR3 is TGTGCCAGCAGCCCAGCCGTCCAGGGGCACTTTGGCGAGCAGTACTTC. Amino acids: CASSPAVQGHFGEQYF. The chain recombines TRBV7-6 with TRBJ2-7, with D tentatively TRBD1 (6 bases). CDR3 size: 16 residues. Trimming shortened V by 5 bases and J by 6 bases, and 23 bases separated the two germline ends. The germline CDR1 and CDR2 sequences are SGHVS and FNYEAQ.